This TCR beta chain is from a study of cytomegalovirus exposure and HLA in healthy donors. While unrecorded immune exposures were likely, the donors were nominally healthy when sampled. A word on this clone: Its antigen remains unidentified.

There are 15 residues in the CDR3. Germline assignment: CDR1 SGHTA and CDR2 FQGNSA. Trimming removed 1 base from V and 2 bases from J, with 11 bases in between. Findings of the study overall: Most TCRs appeared rarely, but some public TCRs recurred in many donors. In a later analysis, specific HLA alleles were associated with some 16,000 TCR beta sequences at a 0.05 false discovery rate.

The PCR ran on 60 Vbeta and 13 Jbeta primers. Repertoires were generated with immunoSEQ multiplex PCR, while TCRdb's copy carries only in-frame clones and drops some. The profile shows almost 85,000 clones, 78% of them singletons. V gene TRBV7-2 combines with J gene TRBJ1-2; D might be TRBD1 (6 bases). Sequencing used PBMCs. The TCR sequence derives from a male donor in good health and CMV-seropositive. The CDR3 is CASSLEGGGNYGYTF. The DNA for the CDR3 is TGTGCCAGCAGCTTAGAGGGGGGGGGAAACTATGGCTACACCTTC.